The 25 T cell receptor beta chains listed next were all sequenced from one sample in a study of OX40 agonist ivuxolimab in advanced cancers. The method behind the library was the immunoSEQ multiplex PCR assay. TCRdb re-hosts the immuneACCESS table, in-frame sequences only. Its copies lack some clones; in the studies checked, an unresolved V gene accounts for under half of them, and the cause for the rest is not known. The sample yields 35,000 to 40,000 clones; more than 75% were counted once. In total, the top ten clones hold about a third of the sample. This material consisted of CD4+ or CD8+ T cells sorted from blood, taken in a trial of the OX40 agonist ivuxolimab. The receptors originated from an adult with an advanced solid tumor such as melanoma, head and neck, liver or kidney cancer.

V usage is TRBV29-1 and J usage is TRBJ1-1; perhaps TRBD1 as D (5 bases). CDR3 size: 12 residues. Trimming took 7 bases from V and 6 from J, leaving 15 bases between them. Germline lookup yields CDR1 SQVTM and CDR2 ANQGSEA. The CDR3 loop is CSATADLAEAFF. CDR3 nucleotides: TGCAGCGCGACAGCAGATCTCGCTGAAGCTTTCTTT.

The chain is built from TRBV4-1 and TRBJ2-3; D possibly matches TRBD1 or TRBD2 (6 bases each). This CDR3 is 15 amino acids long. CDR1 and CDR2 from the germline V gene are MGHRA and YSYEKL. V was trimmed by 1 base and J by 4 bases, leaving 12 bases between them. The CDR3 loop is CASSQAGGRSDTQYF. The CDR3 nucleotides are TGCGCCAGCAGCCAAGCCGGGGGCAGGTCAGATACGCAGTATTTT.

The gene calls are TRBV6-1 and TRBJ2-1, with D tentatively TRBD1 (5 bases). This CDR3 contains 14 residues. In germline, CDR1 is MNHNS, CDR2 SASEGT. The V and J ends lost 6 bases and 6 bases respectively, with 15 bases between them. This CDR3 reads CASSPYGAGNEQFF. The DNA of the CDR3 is TGTGCCAGCAGCCCATATGGGGCAGGCAATGAGCAGTTCTTC.

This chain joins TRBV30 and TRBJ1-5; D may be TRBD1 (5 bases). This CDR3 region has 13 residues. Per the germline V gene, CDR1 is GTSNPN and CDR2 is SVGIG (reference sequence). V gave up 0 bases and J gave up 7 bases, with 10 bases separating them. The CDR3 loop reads CAWSVLGGQPQHF. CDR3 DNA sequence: TGTGCCTGGAGTGTACTTGGGGGGCAGCCCCAGCATTTT. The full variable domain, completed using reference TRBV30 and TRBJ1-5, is SQTIHQWPATLVQPVGSPLSLECTVEGTSNPNLYWYRQAAGRGLQLLFYSVGIGQISSEVPQNLSASRPQDRQFILSSKKLLLSDSGFYLCAWSVLGGQPQHFGDGTRLSIL.

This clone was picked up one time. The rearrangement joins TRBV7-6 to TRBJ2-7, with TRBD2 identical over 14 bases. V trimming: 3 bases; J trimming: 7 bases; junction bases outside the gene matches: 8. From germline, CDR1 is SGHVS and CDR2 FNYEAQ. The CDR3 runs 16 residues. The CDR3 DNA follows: TGTGCCAGCAGCTTGGGGCCGGGACTAGCGGGGGAAGAGCAGTACTTC. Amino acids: CASSLGPGLAGEEQYF.

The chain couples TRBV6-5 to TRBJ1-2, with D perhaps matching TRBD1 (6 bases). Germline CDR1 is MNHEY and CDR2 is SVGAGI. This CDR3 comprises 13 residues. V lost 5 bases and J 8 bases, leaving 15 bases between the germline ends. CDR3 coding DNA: TGTGCCAGCAGTACCCAGGGGAGCAGCGGCTACACCTTC. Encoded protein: CASSTQGSSGYTF.

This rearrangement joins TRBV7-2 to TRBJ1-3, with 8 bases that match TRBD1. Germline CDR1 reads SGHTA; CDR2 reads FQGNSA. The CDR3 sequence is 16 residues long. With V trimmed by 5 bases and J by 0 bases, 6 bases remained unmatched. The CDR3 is CASSPGDRFSGNTIYF. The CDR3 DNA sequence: TGTGCCAGCAGCCCCGGGGACAGGTTCTCTGGAAACACCATATATTTT.

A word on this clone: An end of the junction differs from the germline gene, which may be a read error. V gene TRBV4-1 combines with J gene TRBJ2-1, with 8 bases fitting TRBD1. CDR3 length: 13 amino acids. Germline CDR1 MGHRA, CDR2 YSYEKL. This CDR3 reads CASSQTGQGAAIF. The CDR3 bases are TGCGCCAGCAGCCAAACCGGACAGGGTGCTGCGATCTTC.

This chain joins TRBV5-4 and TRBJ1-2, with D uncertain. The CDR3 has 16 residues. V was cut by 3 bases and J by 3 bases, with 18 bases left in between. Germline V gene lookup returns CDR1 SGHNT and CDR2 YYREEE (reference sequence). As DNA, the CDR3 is TGTGCCAGCAGCTCCGTGGACTCTCCCTACGACTATGGCTACACCTTC. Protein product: CASSSVDSPYDYGYTF.

Here the CDR3 reads CASSLKREANYGYTF. DNA for the CDR3: TGTGCCAGCAGTTTAAAACGGGAAGCTAACTATGGCTACACCTTC. This chain uses TRBV27 with TRBJ1-2; D is unresolved. The CDR3 contains 15 residues. Per the germline V gene, CDR1 is MNHEY and CDR2 is SMNVEV (reference sequence). Trimming removed 2 bases from V and 0 bases from J, with 10 bases in between.

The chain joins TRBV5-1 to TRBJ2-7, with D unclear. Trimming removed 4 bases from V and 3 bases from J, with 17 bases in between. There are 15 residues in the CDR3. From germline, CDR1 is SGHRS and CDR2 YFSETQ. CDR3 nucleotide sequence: TGCGCCAGCAGCCTGGCGGTTGGAAATTTCTACGAGCAGTACTTC. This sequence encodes CASSLAVGNFYEQYF.

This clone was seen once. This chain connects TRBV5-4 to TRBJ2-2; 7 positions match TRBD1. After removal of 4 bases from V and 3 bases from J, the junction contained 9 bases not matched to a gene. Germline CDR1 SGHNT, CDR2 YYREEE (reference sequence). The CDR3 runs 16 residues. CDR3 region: CASSPPQGEYTGELFF. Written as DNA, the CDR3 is TGTGCCAGCAGCCCACCCCAGGGGGAGTACACCGGGGAGCTGTTTTTT.

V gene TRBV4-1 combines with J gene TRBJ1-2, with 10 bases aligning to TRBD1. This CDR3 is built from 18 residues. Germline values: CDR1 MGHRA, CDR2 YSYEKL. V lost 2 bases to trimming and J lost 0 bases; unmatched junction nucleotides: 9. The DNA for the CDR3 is TGCGCCAGCAGCCAAAGAACCGGGACAGGGGCCTCTAACTATGGCTACACCTTC. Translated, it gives CASSQRTGTGASNYGYTF.

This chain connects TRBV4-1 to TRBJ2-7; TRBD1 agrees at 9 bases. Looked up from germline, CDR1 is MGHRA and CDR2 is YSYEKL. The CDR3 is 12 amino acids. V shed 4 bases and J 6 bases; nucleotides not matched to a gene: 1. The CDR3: CASSPDRGEQYF. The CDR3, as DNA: TGCGCCAGCAGCCCGGACAGGGGCGAGCAGTACTTC.

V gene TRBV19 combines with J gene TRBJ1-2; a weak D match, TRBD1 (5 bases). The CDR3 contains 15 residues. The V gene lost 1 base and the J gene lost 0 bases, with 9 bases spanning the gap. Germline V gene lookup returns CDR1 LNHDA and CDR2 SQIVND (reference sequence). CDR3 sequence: CASSIATGANYGYTF. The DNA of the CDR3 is TGTGCCAGTAGTATAGCTACGGGGGCTAACTATGGCTACACCTTC.

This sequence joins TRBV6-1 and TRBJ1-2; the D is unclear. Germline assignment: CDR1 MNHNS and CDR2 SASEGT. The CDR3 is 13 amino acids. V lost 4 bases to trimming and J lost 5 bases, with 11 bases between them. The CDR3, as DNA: TGTGCCAGCAGTGCACATACCTTGTATGGCTACACCTTC. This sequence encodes CASSAHTLYGYTF.

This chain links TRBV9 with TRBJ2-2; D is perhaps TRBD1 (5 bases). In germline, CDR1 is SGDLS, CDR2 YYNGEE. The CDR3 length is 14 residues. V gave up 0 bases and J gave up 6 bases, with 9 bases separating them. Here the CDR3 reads CASSVGGPAGELFF. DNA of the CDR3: TGTGCCAGCAGCGTAGGGGGCCCCGCCGGGGAGCTGTTTTTT.

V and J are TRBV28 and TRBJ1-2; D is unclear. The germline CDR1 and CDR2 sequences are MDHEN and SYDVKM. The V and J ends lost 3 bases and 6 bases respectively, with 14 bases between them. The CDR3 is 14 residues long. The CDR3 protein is CASSFGGEKDGYTF. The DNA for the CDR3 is TGTGCCAGCAGTTTTGGTGGGGAAAAGGATGGCTACACCTTC.

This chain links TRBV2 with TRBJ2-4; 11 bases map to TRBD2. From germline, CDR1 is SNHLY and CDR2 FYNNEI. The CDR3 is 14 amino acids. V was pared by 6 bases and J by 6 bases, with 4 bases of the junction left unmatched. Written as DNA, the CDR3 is TGTGCCAGCAGCGCAACTAGCGGGAGAAACATTCAGTACTTC. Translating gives CASSATSGRNIQYF.

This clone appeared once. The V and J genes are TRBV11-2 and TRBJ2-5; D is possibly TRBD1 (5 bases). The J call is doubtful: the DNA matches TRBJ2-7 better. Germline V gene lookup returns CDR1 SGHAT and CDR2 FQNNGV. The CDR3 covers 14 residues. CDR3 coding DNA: TGTGCCAGCAGCCCCCTGGGGCCCTCCTACGAGCAGTACTTC. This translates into CASSPLGPSYEQYF.

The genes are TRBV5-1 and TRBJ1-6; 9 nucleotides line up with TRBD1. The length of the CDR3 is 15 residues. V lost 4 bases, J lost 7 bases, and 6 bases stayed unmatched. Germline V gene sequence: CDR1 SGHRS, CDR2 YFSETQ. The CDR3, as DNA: TGCGCCAGCAGCGCAACCGGGACAGGGAATTCACCCCTCCACTTT. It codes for CASSATGTGNSPLHF.

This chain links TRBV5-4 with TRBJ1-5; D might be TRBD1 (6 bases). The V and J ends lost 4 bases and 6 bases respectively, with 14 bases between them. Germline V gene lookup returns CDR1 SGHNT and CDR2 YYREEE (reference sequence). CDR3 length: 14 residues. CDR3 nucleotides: TGTGCCAGCAGCCCGGACAGCCTTGGTCAGCCCCAGCATTTT. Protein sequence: CASSPDSLGQPQHF.

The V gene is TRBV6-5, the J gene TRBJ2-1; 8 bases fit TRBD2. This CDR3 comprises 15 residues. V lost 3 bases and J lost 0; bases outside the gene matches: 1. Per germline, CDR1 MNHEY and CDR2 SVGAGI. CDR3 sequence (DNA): TGTGCCAGCAGTTATGGGACTAGCTCCTACAATGAGCAGTTCTTC. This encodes CASSYGTSSYNEQFF.

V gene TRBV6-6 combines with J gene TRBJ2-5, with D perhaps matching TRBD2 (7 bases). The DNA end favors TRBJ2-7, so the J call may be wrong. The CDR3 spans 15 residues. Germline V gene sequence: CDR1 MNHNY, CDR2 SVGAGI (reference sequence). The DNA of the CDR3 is TGTGCCAGCAGTTACGGCGGGGGCTACACCTACGAGCAGTACTTC. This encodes CASSYGGGYTYEQYF.

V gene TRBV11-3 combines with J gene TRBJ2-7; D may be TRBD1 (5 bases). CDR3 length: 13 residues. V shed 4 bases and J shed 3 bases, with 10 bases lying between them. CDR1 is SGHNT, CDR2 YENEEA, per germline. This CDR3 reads CASSSGHLYEQYF. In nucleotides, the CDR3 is TGTGCCAGCAGCTCCGGACACCTCTACGAGCAGTACTTC.